A selection of T cell receptor beta chains follows, all from one sample in a study of T cell responses to AZD1222 COVID-19 vaccine. The method was immunoSEQ multiplex PCR; TCRdb's version includes in-frame clones alone and lacks a portion of them. The table lists 95,000 to 100,000 clones, more than 80% of them singletons, with roughly 13% in the top ten. Sequences were derived from peripheral blood, sampled on day 0 of AZD1222 vaccination. Receptor source: an adult in good health. Each CDR3 is given with its conserved first and last residue. The order of the fields is clone size, J gene, D gene, V gene, CDR3 protein, CDR3 DNA. D genes are given only for firm matches. Expanded clones get a size class; other rows say once, few or many, or leave the size out.

>once|TRBJ2-7|NA|TRBV6-1
CASSERRAGGAEQYF
TGTGCCAGCAGTGAACGCCGGGCTGGTGGGGCCGAGCAGTACTTC
>NA|TRBJ2-7|NA|TRBV18
CASSAGPYEQYF
TGTGCCAGCTCAGCAGGGCCCTACGAGCAGTACTTC
>NA|TRBJ2-7|NA|TRBV5-6
CASSFRGPTYEQYF
TGTGCCAGCAGCTTCCGGGGCCCGACCTACGAGCAGTACTTC
>NA|TRBJ2-7|TRBD1|TRBV11-2
CASSSGQAVSYEQYF
TGTGCCAGCAGCTCCGGACAGGCCGTCTCCTACGAGCAGTACTTC
>NA|TRBJ2-1|NA|TRBV14
CASSQARAEQFF
TGTGCCAGCAGCCAAGCCAGGGCTGAGCAGTTCTTC
>NA|TRBJ1-2|NA|TRBV7-2
CASSPGGDGYTF
TGTGCCAGCAGCCCTGGAGGGGATGGCTACACCTTC
>NA|TRBJ1-1|NA|TRBV19
CASRSGPGGTEAFF
TGTGCCAGTAGGTCGGGGCCCGGGGGCACTGAAGCTTTCTTT
>NA|TRBJ2-7|TRBD1|TRBV7-6
CASSWNRGPDYEQYF
TGTGCCAGCAGCTGGAACAGGGGCCCCGACTACGAGCAGTACTTC
>NA|TRBJ2-1|NA|TRBV4-2
CASSGGSGPYNEQFF
TGTGCCAGCTCGGGTGGTAGCGGACCCTACAATGAGCAGTTCTTC
>NA|TRBJ2-7|NA|TRBV3-1/TRBV3-2
CASSQVHLNYEQYF
TGTGCCAGCAGCCAAGTACACCTTAACTACGAGCAGTACTTC
>few|TRBJ1-1|TRBD1|TRBV4-1
CASSQARDRVNTEAFF
TGCGCCAGCAGCCAGGCCCGGGACAGGGTGAACACTGAAGCTTTCTTT
>NA|TRBJ1-6|TRBD1|TRBV7-9
CASSQTGGNSPLHF
TGTGCCAGCAGCCAGACAGGGGGTAATTCACCCCTCCACTTT
>few|TRBJ2-1|NA|TRBV9
CASSVRVGGVYNEQFF
TGTGCCAGCAGCGTAAGGGTGGGAGGCGTCTACAATGAGCAGTTCTTC
>NA|TRBJ1-2|NA|TRBV5-1
CASSLDGQGYGYTF
TGCGCCAGCAGCTTGGACGGACAAGGCTATGGCTACACCTTC
>NA|TRBJ1-4|NA|TRBV20-1
CSASLRQFNEKLFF
TGCAGTGCTAGTTTAAGGCAGTTTAATGAAAAACTGTTTTTT
>NA|TRBJ2-7|TRBD2|TRBV6-1
CASSAQDGGASGRYEQYF
TGTGCCAGCAGTGCCCAAGACGGTGGGGCTAGCGGGAGATACGAGCAGTACTTC
>once|TRBJ1-6|TRBD1|TRBV13
CASSIQGWPLHF
TGTGCCAGCAGTATACAGGGGTGGCCCCTCCACTTT
>NA|TRBJ2-2|NA|TRBV5-1
CASLQGTGTGELFF
TGCGCCAGTCTGCAGGGGACGGGCACCGGGGAGCTGTTTTTT
>NA|TRBJ1-1|NA|TRBV14
CASSQAGAEAFF
TGTGCCAGCAGCCAGGCAGGGGCTGAAGCTTTCTTT
>NA|TRBJ1-4|TRBD1|TRBV5-1
CASSPGDRDNEKLFF
TGCGCCAGCAGCCCGGGGGACAGAGATAATGAAAAACTGTTTTTT
>few|TRBJ2-2|NA|TRBV3-1/TRBV3-2
CASSQPVQAGELFF
TGTGCCAGCAGCCAACCCGTCCAGGCCGGGGAGCTGTTTTTT
>few|TRBJ1-4|NA|TRBV7-9
CASSPAGGAMGNEKLFF
TGTGCCAGCAGCCCAGCGGGGGGGGCTATGGGTAATGAAAAACTGTTTTTT
>NA|TRBJ2-1|TRBD2|TRBV5-1
CASSIGVAGNREQFF
TGCGCCAGCAGCATAGGGGTAGCGGGGAACCGTGAGCAGTTCTTC
>NA|TRBJ2-7|NA|TRBV5-4
CASSLGASYEQYF
TGTGCCAGCAGCTTGGGGGCCTCCTACGAGCAGTACTTC
>NA|TRBJ2-7|TRBD1|TRBV4-1
CASSHPRGQGYEQYF
TGCGCCAGCAGCCACCCGAGGGGACAGGGCTACGAGCAGTACTTC
>NA|TRBJ2-1|TRBD2|TRBV7-9
CASSQAGGGSNEQFF
TGTGCCAGCAGCCAGGCGGGGGGTGGCAGCAATGAGCAGTTCTTC
>NA|TRBJ2-7|NA|TRBV30
CAWSGGYEQYF
TGTGCCTGGAGTGGGGGGTACGAGCAGTACTTC
>NA|TRBJ1-2|NA|TRBV28
CAHRRTPGHGYTF
TGTGCCCATCGCCGGACACCGGGGCATGGCTACACCTTC
>NA|TRBJ1-1|NA|TRBV13
CASSLTGTEAFF
TGTGCCAGCAGCTTAACCGGCACTGAAGCTTTCTTT
>NA|TRBJ2-7|NA|TRBV7-8
CASSPRYEQYF
TGTGCCAGCAGCCCACGATACGAGCAGTACTTC
>NA|TRBJ2-7|NA|TRBV19
CASSILRAPPYEQYF
TGTGCCAGTAGTATATTAAGGGCCCCCCCCTACGAGCAGTACTTC
>once|TRBJ1-1|NA|TRBV7-6
CASSRPGNTEAFF
TGTGCCAGCAGCCGCCCGGGGAACACTGAAGCTTTCTTT